The 27 T cell receptor beta chains in this list originate from one sample, sequenced in a study of blood T cell dynamics during melanoma immunotherapy. Produced via immunoSEQ multiplex PCR; TCRdb's table is partial and in-frame only. The data contain thousands of clones, 65% to 85% of them singletons. Time point noted: pre-treatment baseline. The sample in question was blood, obtained from a patient treated with checkpoint blockade. These receptors were obtained from a human donor with melanoma. Some clones in this sample may be carry-over from other donors' samples.

CDR3 in DNA: TGTGCCACCAGCAGAGATGTGGGCAATTCACCCCTCCACTTT. This gives the protein CATSRDVGNSPLHF. This chain connects TRBV15 to TRBJ1-6; D unresolved. This CDR3 spans 14 amino acids. The germline CDR1 and CDR2 sequences are LNHNV and YYDKDF (reference sequence). Trimming left V 0 bases short and J 7 bases short, with 7 bases between.

CDR3 in amino acids: CAWSEARGGQGFYQPQHF. In nucleotides, the CDR3 is TGTGCCTGGAGTGAGGCAAGGGGTGGTCAGGGGTTCTATCAGCCCCAGCATTTT. V is TRBV30 and J is TRBJ1-5; D might be TRBD1 (6 bases). The CDR3 has 18 amino acids. V was clipped by 1 base and J by 5 bases, with 24 bases between them. The V gene's germline CDR1 is GTSNPN and CDR2 SVGIG (reference sequence).

CDR3: CASSIFRAEKLFF. CDR3 DNA sequence: TGTGCCAGCAGTATTTTCAGGGCTGAAAAACTGTTTTTT. V and J are TRBV6-1 and TRBJ1-4, with D maybe TRBD1 (5 bases). V was cut by 5 bases and J by 7 bases, with 11 bases left in between. CDR3 length: 13 amino acids. The germline V gene has CDR1 MNHNS and CDR2 SASEGT.

The chain employs TRBV5-5 and TRBJ1-2, with D tentatively TRBD1 (5 bases). Per the germline V gene, CDR1 is SGHKS and CDR2 is YYEKEE (reference sequence). With 4 bases removed from V and 0 bases from J, the gap between germline ends came to 10 bases. The CDR3 is made up of 14 amino acids. The CDR3, as DNA: TGTGCCAGCAGCATCGACAGAGCTAACTATGGCTACACCTTC. Translating it yields CASSIDRANYGYTF.

The chain joins TRBV11-2 to TRBJ2-5; D is undetermined. CDR3 length: 12 amino acids. Trimming took 1 base from V and 11 from J, leaving 11 bases between them. Germline V gene sequence: CDR1 SGHAT, CDR2 FQNNGV. CDR3 sequence reads: CASSLVEVEQYF. CDR3 sequence (DNA): TGTGCCAGCAGCTTAGTAGAGGTGGAACAGTACTTC.

The J gene is TRBJ1-2, the V gene TRBV13; no clear D gene. Between the trimmed V and J ends, which lost 3 bases and 0 bases, there was a span of 14 bases. CDR3 length: 16 residues. Per the germline V gene, CDR1 is PRHDT and CDR2 is FYEKMQ (reference sequence). The DNA for the CDR3 is TGTGCCAGCAGCTTCGGTCCCGGCCGGCCTAACTATGGCTACACCTTC. Amino acid sequence: CASSFGPGRPNYGYTF.

This clone was counted a few times. The chain employs TRBV2 and TRBJ1-6, with a possible D match to TRBD1 (6 bases). Germline CDR1 is SNHLY and CDR2 is FYNNEI. V was pared by 8 bases and J by 5 bases, with 7 bases between. The length of the CDR3 is 12 residues. This CDR3 reads CASDRNNSPLHF. CDR3 DNA sequence: TGTGCCAGCGACAGGAATAATTCACCCCTCCACTTT.

This clone has a handful of counts. The rearrangement uses TRBV13 and TRBJ2-7, with 9 bases fitting TRBD1. This CDR3 spans 17 amino acids. From germline, CDR1 is PRHDT and CDR2 FYEKMQ (reference sequence). V lost 1 base, J lost 7 bases, and 14 bases stayed unmatched. Here the CDR3 reads CASSLVAAWTGAGEQYF. The CDR3 DNA sequence: TGTGCCAGCAGCTTAGTGGCCGCTTGGACAGGGGCAGGGGAGCAGTACTTC.

The chain recombines TRBV6-1 with TRBJ2-7, with TRBD2 as a possible D gene (6 bases). Germline V lookup: CDR1 MNHNS, CDR2 SASEGT. The CDR3 is 13 residues long. Trimming took off 7 bases at V and 7 bases at J, with 17 bases between the two ends. CDR3 sequence (DNA): TGTGCCAGCACCCGTGGGGGGTTATCGGAGCAGTACTTC. Its protein product is CASTRGGLSEQYF.

The rearrangement joins TRBV6-1 to TRBJ1-1, with TRBD1 as a possible D gene (6 bases). V was clipped by 2 bases and J by 3 bases, with 13 bases between them. The CDR3 sequence is 15 residues long. Per the germline V gene, CDR1 is MNHNS and CDR2 is SASEGT. CDR3 sequence (DNA): TGTGCCAGCAGTGAATCGCCAGGGGCGTACACTGAAGCTTTCTTT. Its translation: CASSESPGAYTEAFF.

This chain uses TRBV6-1 with TRBJ2-2; D gene ambiguous. CDR1 and CDR2 from the germline V gene are MNHNS and SASEGT. V was clipped by 7 bases and J by 4 bases, with 13 bases between them. CDR3 length: 14 amino acids. CDR3: CASMGIRGTGELFF. CDR3 in DNA: TGTGCCAGCATGGGGATACGTGGCACCGGGGAGCTGTTTTTT.

The V call is TRBV5-6, the J call TRBJ1-1, with TRBD1 as a possible D gene (5 bases). CDR1 and CDR2 (germline): SGHDT, YYEEEE. The CDR3 length is 14 residues. V lost 4 bases to trimming and J lost 0 bases, with 10 bases between them. Here the CDR3 DNA reads TGTGCCAGCAGCACGGGACGGGTGAACACTGAAGCTTTCTTT. Its translation is CASSTGRVNTEAFF. Looking up the rest from reference TRBV5-6 and TRBJ1-1 gives the full variable domain: DAGVTQSPTHLIKTRGQQVTLRCSPKSGHDTVSWYQQALGQGPQFIFQYYEEEERQRGNFPDRFSGHQFPNYSSELNVNALLLGDSALYLCASSTGRVNTEAFFGQGTRLTVV.

V usage is TRBV7-8 and J usage is TRBJ2-5; D ambiguous. The CDR3 contains 18 residues. The V gene lost 4 bases and the J gene lost 2 bases, with 23 bases spanning the gap. Germline V gene lookup returns CDR1 SGHVS and CDR2 FQNEAQ. CDR3 residues: CASSYRRPIRTTQETQYF. Here the CDR3 DNA reads TGTGCCAGCAGCTACCGACGGCCGATCCGAACCACGCAAGAGACCCAGTACTTC. The whole variable domain, remainder taken from reference TRBV7-8 and TRBJ2-5, is GAGVSQSPRYKVAKRGQDVALRCDPISGHVSLFWYQQALGQGPEFLTYFQNEAQLDKSGLPSDRFFAERPEGSVSTLKIQRTQQEDSAVYLCASSYRRPIRTTQETQYFGPGTRLLVL.

This chain joins TRBV11-2 and TRBJ2-5, with 8 bases lining up with TRBD1. After removal of 2 bases from V and 5 bases from J, the junction contained 4 bases not matched to a gene. CDR1 is SGHAT and CDR2 is FQNNGV in the germline V gene. The CDR3 extends over 14 amino acids. The CDR3 nucleotides are TGTGCCAGCAGCTTATCAGGGGGCGTGGAGACCCAGTACTTC. It yields the protein CASSLSGGVETQYF.

The chain employs TRBV5-8 and TRBJ1-1; 10 bases fit TRBD1. Germline-derived CDR1 and CDR2 are SGHTS and YDEGEE. The J segment lost 6 bases and the V segment lost 4 bases, leaving 6 bases of the junction unmatched. There are 14 residues in the CDR3. For the CDR3, the DNA is TGTGCCAGCAGCACACGGACAGGGGGGCCTGAAGCTTTCTTT. It specifies CASSTRTGGPEAFF.

This clone was observed once. J is TRBJ2-7 and V is TRBV5-4; D gene ambiguous. Trimming removed 0 bases at V and 2 bases at J, with 9 bases between. CDR1 is SGHNT and CDR2 is YYREEE in the germline V gene (reference sequence). The CDR3 has 14 amino acids. The CDR3 loop reads CASSLASATYEQYF. The CDR3 bases are TGTGCCAGCAGCTTGGCGTCAGCTACCTACGAGCAGTACTTC.

The CDR3 DNA reads TGTGCCCGGCGCAGGGTAACAGATACGCAGTATTTT. Translated: CARRRVTDTQYF. This chain joins TRBV30 and TRBJ2-3; D possibly corresponds to TRBD1 (5 bases). The V end was cut by 8 bases, the J end by 3 bases, with 12 bases between. Per the germline V gene, CDR1 is GTSNPN and CDR2 is SVGIG (reference sequence). CDR3 length: 12 residues.

This chain links TRBV19 with TRBJ2-4; 9 nucleotides align to TRBD1. The V gene end was trimmed by 6 bases and the J gene end by 8 bases; junction bases not matched to a gene: 8. Germline lookup yields CDR1 LNHDA and CDR2 SQIVND (reference sequence). The CDR3 is made up of 14 amino acids. Here the CDR3 reads CASRFRQGGDIQYF. In DNA, the CDR3 is TGTGCCAGTAGATTTAGACAGGGGGGCGACATTCAGTACTTC. Filled out from reference TRBV19 and TRBJ2-4, the complete variable domain reads DGGITQSPKYLFRKEGQNVTLSCEQNLNHDAMYWYRQDPGQGLRLIYYSQIVNDFQKGDIAEGYSVSREKKESFPLTVTSAQKNPTAFYLCASRFRQGGDIQYFGAGTRLSVL.

The chain links TRBV5-1 to TRBJ2-7, with TRBD1 as a possible D gene (6 bases). Germline CDR1 reads SGHRS; CDR2 reads YFSETQ. The ends were cut back, 0 bases at V and 7 bases at J, with 11 bases in the middle. The CDR3 length is 13 residues. CDR3: CASSLELQGEQYF. In DNA, the CDR3 is TGCGCCAGCAGCTTGGAATTGCAGGGGGAGCAGTACTTC. Full variable domain (rest looked up from reference TRBV5-1 and TRBJ2-7): KAGVTQTPRYLIKTRGQQVTLSCSPISGHRSVSWYQQTPGQGLQFLFEYFSETQRNKGNFPGRFSGRQFSNSRSEMNVSTLELGDSALYLCASSLELQGEQYFGPGTRLTVT.

The rearrangement uses TRBV2 and TRBJ1-1, with TRBD1 matching 10 bases. The ends lost 4 bases at V and 1 base at J; junction bases unmatched: 3. The CDR3 is 15 residues long. Germline V gene sequence: CDR1 SNHLY, CDR2 FYNNEI. The CDR3 region is CASSARQGANTEAFF. CDR3 nucleotide sequence: TGTGCCAGCAGTGCCAGACAGGGGGCGAACACTGAAGCTTTCTTT.

The rearrangement uses TRBV6-6 and TRBJ2-5; either TRBD1 or TRBD2 may supply D (6 bases each). The last part of the DNA fits TRBJ2-7 better; the J call may be wrong. CDR1 is MNHNY, CDR2 SVGAGI, per germline (reference sequence). The CDR3 contains 15 residues. CDR3 in amino acids: CASGTLAGLPYEQYF. The CDR3 DNA follows: TGTGCCAGCGGGACATTGGCGGGGCTTCCCTACGAGCAGTACTTC.

This chain uses TRBV5-5 with TRBJ2-1; D perhaps matches TRBD1 (6 bases). The germline V gene encodes CDR1 SGHKS and CDR2 YYEKEE (reference sequence). This CDR3 region has 12 residues. Trimming stripped 5 bases from V and 8 bases from J, with 11 bases between. The CDR3 DNA follows: TGTGCCAGCAGTCCTGAGGGGGATGAGCAGTTCTTC. Translating gives CASSPEGDEQFF.

The chain combines TRBV6-1 with TRBJ1-1; TRBD1 agrees at 7 bases. The CDR3 spans 12 residues. With V trimmed by 5 bases and J by 8 bases, 5 bases remained unmatched. Germline CDR1 MNHNS, CDR2 SASEGT. CDR3 DNA sequence: TGTGCCAGCAGTCCCCGGGACAGAGAAGCTTTCTTT. Its protein is CASSPRDREAFF.

The V gene is TRBV14, the J gene TRBJ2-3, with TRBD2 matching 11 bases. V gave up 1 base and J gave up 4 bases; unmatched junction bases: 4. CDR1 is SGHDN, CDR2 FVKESK, per germline. The CDR3 length is 16 residues. The CDR3 DNA reads TGTGCCAGCAGCCAAGCCTTAGCGGGAGGGCCAGATACGCAGTATTTT. Its translation: CASSQALAGGPDTQYF.

This chain uses TRBV28 with TRBJ1-1; D not resolved. Germline-derived CDR1 and CDR2 are MDHEN and SYDVKM. Trimming shortened V by 5 bases and J by 0 bases, and 13 bases separated the two germline ends. CDR3 length: 15 residues. CDR3 coding DNA: TGTGCCAGCAGTCCCCCTAGGGTCATGAACACTGAAGCTTTCTTT. Translation: CASSPPRVMNTEAFF.

CDR3 amino acids: CASSLNREANYGYTF. CDR3 bases: TGTGCCAGCAGCTTAAATCGGGAAGCTAACTATGGCTACACCTTC. This chain joins TRBV7-8 and TRBJ1-2; D remains ambiguous. This CDR3 region has 15 residues. The germline V gene encodes CDR1 SGHVS and CDR2 FQNEAQ. Trimming cost V 2 bases and J 0 bases, with 10 bases left between them.

This clone has just a few counts. The V and J genes are TRBV13 and TRBJ2-5; D unclear. Trimming shortened V by 4 bases and J by 6 bases, and 15 bases separated the two germline ends. The CDR3 is 14 residues long. Germline values: CDR1 PRHDT, CDR2 FYEKMQ (reference sequence). Written as DNA, the CDR3 is TGTGCCAGCAGCTCCAGAGGCCCTTTAAAGACCCAGTACTTC. Protein sequence: CASSSRGPLKTQYF.